The sequence of this T cell receptor (beta chain) was determined in a study of T-cell memory formation after mild COVID-19. Study-wide results and caveats: Nothing showed for sure that second-wave clones peaking on day 37 were SARS-CoV-2 specific. The CD4+ clones that contracted clustered mainly within CM and EM, and the CD8+ clones concentrated in EMRA. Contracting clones, day 15 to 85, had balanced CD4/CD8, and later expanders favored CD4+.

With respect to this clonotype: Its cognate antigen is unknown.

Germline CDR1 and CDR2: SGDLS and YYNGEE. Trimming cost V 0 bases and J 0 bases, with 6 bases left between them. The CDR3 runs to 15 residues. Barcoded TCR alpha and TCR beta cDNA libraries with UMIs came from 5'RACE using constant-segment primers. TCRdb re-derived calls from the 5' RACE reads in MiXCR, one entry per CDR3 protein. The sample has under 200,000 distinct CDR3 sequences; 30% to 35% are singletons. Sample: PBMCs or a T cell subset sorted from them (not recorded which). V and J are TRBV9 and TRBJ2-2, with D unclear. This clonotype was obtained from an adult woman who had mild COVID-19 (a few samples of this study predate the infection). Cell type and time point are not known. CDR3 amino acids: CASSVGIANTGELFF. CDR3 nucleotide sequence: TGTGCCAGCAGCGTAGGGATCGCGAACACCGGGGAGCTGTTTTTT.